Each of the 6 T cell receptor beta chains below was sequenced from the same sample in a study of blood T cell repertoires in COVID-19. TCRdb's table, derived via immunoSEQ multiplex PCR, lists solely in-frame clones and lacks some. The sample records 380,000 or so clones, over 65% being singletons. Sequencing was performed on peripheral blood. Receptor source: a human donor with acute or convalescent COVID-19. The donor label of this sample is uncertain.

The chain has TRBV29-1 and TRBJ2-5, with a tentative D call TRBD1 (6 bases). V was trimmed by 7 bases and J by 6 bases, leaving 12 bases between them. Germline V gene lookup returns CDR1 SQVTM and CDR2 ANQGSEA. The CDR3 length is 11 residues. Here the CDR3 reads CSARTAKTQYF. The CDR3, as DNA: TGCAGCGCAAGGACAGCAAAGACCCAGTACTTC.

This clone was detected only a few times. The chain has TRBV10-2 and TRBJ2-7, with 7 bases fitting TRBD1. J was trimmed by 0 bases and V by 2 bases; bases with no gene match: 4. Germline-derived CDR1 and CDR2 are WSHSY and SAAADI. The CDR3 length is 15 residues. CDR3 residues: CASSELNRGSYEQYF. DNA for the CDR3: TGCGCCAGCAGTGAGCTTAACAGGGGCTCCTACGAGCAGTACTTC.

The genes are TRBV2 and TRBJ1-5; TRBD1 is a possible D gene (5 bases). The V end lost 3 bases, the J end lost 7 bases, and 10 bases lay between the germline ends. The V gene's germline CDR1 is SNHLY and CDR2 FYNNEI. The CDR3 contains 13 residues. CDR3 region: CASSDGRGQPQHF. The CDR3 DNA is TGTGCCAGCAGTGATGGAAGGGGCCAGCCCCAGCATTTT.

This clone was counted a few times. The chain has TRBV30 and TRBJ2-2, with 9 bases lining up with TRBD1. The V gene end was trimmed by 4 bases and the J gene end by 7 bases; junction bases not matched to a gene: 7. CDR3 size: 14 residues. Germline loops: CDR1 GTSNPN, CDR2 SVGIG (reference sequence). As DNA, the CDR3 is TGTGCCTGGATCAGGACAGGGGTGATCGGGGAGCTGTTTTTT. Translation: CAWIRTGVIGELFF.

The chain combines TRBV9 with TRBJ2-3; D is unresolved. Germline lookup yields CDR1 SGDLS and CDR2 YYNGEE. With 4 bases removed from V and 3 bases from J, the gap between germline ends came to 12 bases. The CDR3 is 14 amino acids. CDR3 sequence reads: CASSPAVGTDTQYF. CDR3 DNA sequence: TGTGCCAGCAGCCCTGCGGTTGGGACAGATACGCAGTATTTT.

The rearrangement uses TRBV6-5 and TRBJ1-6; D is unresolved. Deletions cut 0 bases from V and 4 bases from J, with 7 bases between. The CDR3 has 15 amino acids. Looked up from germline, CDR1 is MNHEY and CDR2 is SVGAGI. The CDR3 DNA reads as TGTGCCAGCAGTTACTCGCGGGAATATAATTCACCCCTCCACTTT. It encodes CASSYSREYNSPLHF.